This record looks at one T cell receptor beta chain sequence and its context. The V gene's germline CDR1 is LNHDA and CDR2 SQIVND (reference sequence). Trimming took 7 bases from V and 4 from J, leaving 13 bases between them. The CDR3 length is 13 residues. The record originates from a study of T cell repertoires in ileal Crohn's disease. Time point of the sample: inflamed ileum from the surgical specimen. Using immunoSEQ multiplex PCR, the repertoire was profiled, and TCRdb retains in-frame clones only, with some absent. The table has around 7,000 clones, about 83% seen once. The clonotype originates from an adult with Crohn's disease. The sample was ileal tissue. J is TRBJ1-2 and V is TRBV19; D may be TRBD1 (5 bases). The CDR3 nucleotides are TGTGCCAGTATTCCTGGGCAGGGCTATGGCTACACCTTC. Translating gives CASIPGQGYGYTF.